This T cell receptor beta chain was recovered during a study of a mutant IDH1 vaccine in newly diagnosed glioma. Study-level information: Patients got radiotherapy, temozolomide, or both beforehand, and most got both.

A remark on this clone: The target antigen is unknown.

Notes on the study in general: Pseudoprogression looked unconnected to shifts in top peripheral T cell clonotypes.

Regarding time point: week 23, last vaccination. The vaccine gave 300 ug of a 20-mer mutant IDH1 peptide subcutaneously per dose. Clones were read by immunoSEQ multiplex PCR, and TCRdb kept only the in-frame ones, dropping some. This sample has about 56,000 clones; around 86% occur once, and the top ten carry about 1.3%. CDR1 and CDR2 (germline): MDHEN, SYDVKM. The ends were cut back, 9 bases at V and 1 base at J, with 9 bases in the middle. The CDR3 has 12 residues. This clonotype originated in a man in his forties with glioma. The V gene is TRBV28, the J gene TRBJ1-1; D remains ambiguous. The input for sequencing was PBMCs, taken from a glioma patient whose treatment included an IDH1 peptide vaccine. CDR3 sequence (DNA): TGTGCCAGTCATTATCCGAACACTGAAGCTTTCTTT. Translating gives CASHYPNTEAFF.